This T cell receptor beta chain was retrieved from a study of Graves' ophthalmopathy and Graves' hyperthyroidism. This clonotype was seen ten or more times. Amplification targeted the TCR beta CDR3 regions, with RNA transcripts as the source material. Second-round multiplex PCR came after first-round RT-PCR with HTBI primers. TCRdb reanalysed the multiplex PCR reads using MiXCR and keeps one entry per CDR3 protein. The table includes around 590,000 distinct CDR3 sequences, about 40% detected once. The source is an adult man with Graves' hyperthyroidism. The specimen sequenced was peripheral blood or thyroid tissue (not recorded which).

The CDR3 region is CASSQAGGSDGYTF. CDR3 in DNA: TGTGCCAGCAGCCAAGCGGGAGGGTCAGATGGCTACACCTTC. The rearrangement links TRBV4-2 to TRBJ1-2; D gene ambiguous. The CDR3 is made up of 14 amino acids. V lost 1 base, J lost 6 bases, and 12 bases lay in between. Germline lookup yields CDR1 LGHNA and CDR2 YNFKEQ.